This T cell receptor (beta chain) appears in the sequencing data of a study of control samples from healthy donors and cancer patients. Clones were read by immunoSEQ multiplex PCR, and TCRdb kept only the in-frame ones, dropping some. The table has some 150,000 clones, over 90% seen once. Per the germline V gene, CDR1 is SGHTA and CDR2 is FQGNSA. The CDR3 length is 15 residues. Unmatched junction bases numbered 6, after V lost 2 bases and J lost 3 bases. The sequence was collected from a man aged 50-60 years in good health. The chain employs TRBV7-2 and TRBJ1-2; 7 nucleotides align to TRBD1. The sample was blood. This chain's CDR3 is CASSLRTGGDYGYTF. CDR3 nucleotides: TGTGCCAGCAGCTTAAGGACAGGCGGAGACTATGGCTACACCTTC.